The source of this T cell receptor (beta chain) is a study of T-cell reconstitution after alpha-beta-depleted transplantation in children (dated by TCRdb to the mid-2010s). General notes on the study: The study quantitatively tracked T-cell immune reconstitution after TCRalphabeta/CD19-depleted allogeneic hematopoietic cell transplantation in children using TCR repertoire profiling.

The table lists this clonotype with a few counts. Which antigen it targets is not known. There are no base qualities to consult, and no much larger clone falls within one base. Library generation was performed with PCR. Sequencing used an Illumina HiSeq 2500. Molecular barcoding was employed in the preparation of TCR libraries, with unique molecular identifiers being used to normalize TCRbeta repertoire quantification. TCRdb reworked the public reads: Q25 trimming with fastp, MiXCR clone assembly, productive beta chains retained. Entries that share a CDR3 protein sequence are merged under the most common genes and DNA. The sample records some 550,000 distinct CDR3 sequences, 23% of which are singletons. The ten largest clones represent roughly 14% of the sample. The sample's treatment or condition label, in plain terms: allogeneic hematopoietic cell transplantation with graft depleted of TCRalphabeta T cells and CD19 B cells. The transplant recipients were children given TCRalphabeta/CD19-depleted allogeneic hematopoietic cell grafts.

Summary of the overall study and its limitations: In some patients, the high TCRbeta diversity seen at day 60 was put down to recipient T cells and intrathymic progenitors that had survived conditioning. Over the following months the frequencies of hyperexpanded clones went down, and after one year T-cell counts and TCRbeta diversity were mostly credited to newly produced T cells. The apparently early recovery of alphabetaT-cell counts about two months after transplant reportedly depended on only several hundred rapidly expanded clones that came from non-depleted graft cells.

The sequenced sample was PBMCs, mostly from graft donor cells, obtained 360 days after TCRalphabeta/CD19-depleted stem cell transplant. The sequence derives from a boy under two years old who had a stem cell transplant for acute myeloid leukemia, so the T cells may come from the graft donor.

The bases are TGTGCCAGCAGTTTTGACAGGGACGAGCAGTACTTC. Protein translation: CASSFDRDEQYF. The chain employs TRBV12-3 or TRBV12-4 and TRBJ2-7; 7 bases in the junction line up with TRBD1. The CDR3, from cysteine to phenylalanine, totals 12 residues. Only the CDR3 DNA stays, 36 bases, in frame from base 1. The germline V end is reduced by 3 bases and the J end by 5 bases; junction bases left unmatched: 1.